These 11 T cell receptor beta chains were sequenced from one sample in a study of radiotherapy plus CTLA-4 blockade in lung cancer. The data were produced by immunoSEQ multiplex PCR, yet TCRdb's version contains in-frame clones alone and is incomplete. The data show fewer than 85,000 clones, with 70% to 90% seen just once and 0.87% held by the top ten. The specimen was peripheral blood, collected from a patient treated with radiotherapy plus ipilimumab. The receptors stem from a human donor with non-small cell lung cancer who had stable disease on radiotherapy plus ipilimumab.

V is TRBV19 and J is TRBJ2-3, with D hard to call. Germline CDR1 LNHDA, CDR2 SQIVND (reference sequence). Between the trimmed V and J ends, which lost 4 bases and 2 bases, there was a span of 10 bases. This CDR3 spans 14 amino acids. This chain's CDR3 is CASSRATVTDTQYF. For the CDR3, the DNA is TGTGCCAGTAGTAGGGCGACGGTCACAGATACGCAGTATTTT.

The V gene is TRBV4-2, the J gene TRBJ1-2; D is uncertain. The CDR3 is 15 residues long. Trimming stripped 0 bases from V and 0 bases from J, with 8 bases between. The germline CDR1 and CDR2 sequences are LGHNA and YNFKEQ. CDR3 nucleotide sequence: TGTGCCAGCAGCCAAGAGTGGGGATCTAACTATGGCTACACCTTC. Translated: CASSQEWGSNYGYTF.

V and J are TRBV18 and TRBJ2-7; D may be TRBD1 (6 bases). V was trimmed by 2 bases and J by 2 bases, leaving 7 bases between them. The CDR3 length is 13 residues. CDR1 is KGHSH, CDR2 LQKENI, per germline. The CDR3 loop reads CASSPGGPYEQYF. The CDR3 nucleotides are TGTGCCAGCTCACCAGGGGGCCCCTACGAGCAGTACTTC. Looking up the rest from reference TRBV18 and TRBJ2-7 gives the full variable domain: NAGVMQNPRHLVRRRGQEARLRCSPMKGHSHVYWYRQLPEEGLKFMVYLQKENIIDESGMPKERFSAEFPKEGPSILRIQQVVRGDSAAYFCASSPGGPYEQYFGPGTRLTVT.

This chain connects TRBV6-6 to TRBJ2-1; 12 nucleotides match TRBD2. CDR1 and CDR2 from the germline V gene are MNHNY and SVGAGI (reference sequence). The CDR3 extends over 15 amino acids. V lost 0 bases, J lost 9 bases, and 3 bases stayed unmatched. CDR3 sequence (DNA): TGTGCCAGCAGTTACTCGACTAGCGGGAGAAGTGAGCAGTTCTTC. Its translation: CASSYSTSGRSEQFF.

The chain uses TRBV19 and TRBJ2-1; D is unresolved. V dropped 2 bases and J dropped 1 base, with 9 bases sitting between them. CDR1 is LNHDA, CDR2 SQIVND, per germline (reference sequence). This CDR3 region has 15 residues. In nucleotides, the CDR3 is TGTGCCAGTAGTATACAGTTTGTATCCTACAATGAGCAGTTCTTC. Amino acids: CASSIQFVSYNEQFF.

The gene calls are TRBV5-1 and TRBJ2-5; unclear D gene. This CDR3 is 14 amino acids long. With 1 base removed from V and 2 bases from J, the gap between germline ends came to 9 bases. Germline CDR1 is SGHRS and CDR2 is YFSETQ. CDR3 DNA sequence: TGCGCCAGCAGCTTGAAAGGGCCGCAAGAGACCCAGTACTTC. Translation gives CASSLKGPQETQYF.

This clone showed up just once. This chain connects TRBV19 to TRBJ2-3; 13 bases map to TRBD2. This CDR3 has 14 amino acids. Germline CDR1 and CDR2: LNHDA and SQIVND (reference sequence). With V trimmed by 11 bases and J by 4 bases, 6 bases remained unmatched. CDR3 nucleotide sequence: TGTGCCGTAAGGACTAGCGGGAGCGCAGATACGCAGTATTTT. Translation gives CAVRTSGSADTQYF.

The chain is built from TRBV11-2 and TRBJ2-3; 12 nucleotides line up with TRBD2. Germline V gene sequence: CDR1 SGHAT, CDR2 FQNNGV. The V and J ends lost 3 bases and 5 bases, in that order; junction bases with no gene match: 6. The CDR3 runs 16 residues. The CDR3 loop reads CASSFRLAGVRDTQYF. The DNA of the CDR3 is TGTGCCAGCAGCTTCCGACTAGCGGGAGTAAGAGATACGCAGTATTTT.

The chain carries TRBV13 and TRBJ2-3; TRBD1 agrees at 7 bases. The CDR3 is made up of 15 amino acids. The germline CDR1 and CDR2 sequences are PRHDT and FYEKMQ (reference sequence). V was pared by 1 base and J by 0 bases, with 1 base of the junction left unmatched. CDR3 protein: CASSLEGASTDTQYF. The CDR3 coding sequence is TGTGCCAGCAGCTTAGAGGGGGCTAGCACAGATACGCAGTATTTT.

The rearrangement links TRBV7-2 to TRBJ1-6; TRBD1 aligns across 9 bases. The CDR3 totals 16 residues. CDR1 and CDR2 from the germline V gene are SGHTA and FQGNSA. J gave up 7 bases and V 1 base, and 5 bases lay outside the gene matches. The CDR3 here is CASSLDGQGSNSPLHF. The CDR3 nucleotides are TGTGCCAGCAGCTTAGATGGACAGGGGAGCAATTCACCCCTCCACTTT. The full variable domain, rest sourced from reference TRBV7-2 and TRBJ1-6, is GAGVSQSPSNKVTEKGKDVELRCDPISGHTALYWYRQSLGQGLEFLIYFQGNSAPDKSGLPSDRFSAERTGGSVSTLTIQRTQQEDSAVYLCASSLDGQGSNSPLHFGNGTRLTVT.

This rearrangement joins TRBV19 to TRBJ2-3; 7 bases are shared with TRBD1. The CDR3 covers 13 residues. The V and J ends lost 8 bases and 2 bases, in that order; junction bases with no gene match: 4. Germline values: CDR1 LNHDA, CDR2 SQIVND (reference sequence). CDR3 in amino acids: CASGDSYTDTQYF. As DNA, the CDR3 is TGTGCCAGTGGGGACAGCTACACAGATACGCAGTATTTT.